This paragraph reports one T cell receptor beta chain. With 9 bases removed from V and 0 bases from J, the gap between germline ends came to 18 bases. CDR1 SGDLS and CDR2 YYNGEE come from the germline V gene. The length of the CDR3 is 16 residues. The data originate from a study of shared clonotypes between healthy human individuals. TCRdb keeps only in-frame clones here, not all; method: immunoSEQ multiplex PCR. The data show over a million clones, with 70% to 80% seen just once and approximately 0.5% held by the top ten. Specimen: memory CD4+ T cells from PBMCs. Subset denoted: CD45RA-negative fraction. This receptor was taken from a young man in good health. Some clones in this sample may be carry-over from other donors' samples. The V gene is TRBV9, the J gene TRBJ2-2, with D perhaps assigned TRBD1 or TRBD2 (5 bases each). In DNA form, the CDR3 reads TGTGCCACCAGGAAGGGACCCTACGCGAACACCGGGGAGCTGTTTTTT. Translating gives CATRKGPYANTGELFF.